The 25 T cell receptor beta chains below were found in one sample sequenced in a study of T cell responses to AZD1222 COVID-19 vaccine. Clones were read by immunoSEQ multiplex PCR, and TCRdb kept only the in-frame ones, dropping some. This sample yields around 190,000 clones, of which approximately 91% are seen a single time; 1.5% to 2% belongs to the top ten. The sample consisted of peripheral blood, taken 28 days after the second AZD1222 dose. These receptors originate from an adult who received the AZD1222 COVID-19 vaccine.

The chain recombines TRBV27 with TRBJ2-1, with TRBD2 matching over 8 bases. CDR1 and CDR2 (germline): MNHEY, SMNVEV (reference sequence). The CDR3 runs 14 residues. J was trimmed by 3 bases and V by 7 bases; bases with no gene match: 5. CDR3: CASNPGGFYNEQFF. The CDR3 nucleotides are TGTGCCAGCAATCCGGGGGGGTTCTACAATGAGCAGTTCTTC.

This chain joins TRBV29-1 and TRBJ1-5, with D uncertain. In germline, CDR1 is SQVTM, CDR2 ANQGSEA. This CDR3 region has 14 residues. V was clipped by 4 bases and J by 0 bases, with 10 bases between them. The CDR3 DNA is TGCAGCGTTGCCGACACCTTTAGCAATCAGCCCCAGCATTTT. It translates to CSVADTFSNQPQHF.

CDR3 nucleotide sequence: TGTGCCACCAGCAGAGATTTAGCGGGGGGGCGGGAGACCCAGTACTTC. This codes for CATSRDLAGGRETQYF. This rearrangement joins TRBV15 to TRBJ2-5; the match to TRBD2 covers 11 bases. V lost 0 bases, J lost 5 bases, and 5 bases stayed unmatched. The CDR3 totals 16 residues. Germline CDR1 and CDR2: LNHNV and YYDKDF (reference sequence).

The CDR3 protein is CASGHPTSGSGELFF. CDR3 coding DNA: TGTGCCAGCGGCCACCCAACTAGCGGGTCCGGGGAGCTGTTTTTT. The genes are TRBV27 and TRBJ2-2; 9 bases agree with TRBD2. V shed 8 bases, J shed 6 bases, and the junction held 10 bases outside the gene matches. The CDR3 is 15 amino acids. Looked up from germline, CDR1 is MNHEY and CDR2 is SMNVEV (reference sequence).

The chain has TRBV25-1 and TRBJ1-6, with 8 bases identical to TRBD1. With V trimmed by 7 bases and J by 7 bases, 3 bases remained unmatched. The CDR3 covers 13 residues. In germline, CDR1 is MGHDK, CDR2 SYGVNS. The CDR3 here is CASKGTGNSPLHF. The CDR3 coding sequence is TGTGCCAGCAAGGGGACAGGCAATTCACCCCTCCACTTT. The whole variable domain, remainder taken from reference TRBV25-1 and TRBJ1-6, is EADIYQTPRYLVIGTGKKITLECSQTMGHDKMYWYQQDPGMELHLIHYSYGVNSTEKGDLSSESTVSRIRTEHFPLTLESARPSHTSQYLCASKGTGNSPLHFGNGTRLTVT.

The V and J genes are TRBV5-1 and TRBJ1-2, with TRBD1 identical over 12 bases. The germline CDR1 and CDR2 sequences are SGHRS and YFSETQ. V dropped 2 bases and J dropped 3; count of bases not matched to a gene: 8. The length of the CDR3 is 17 residues. The CDR3 bases are TGCGCCAGCAGCTTCGCCGGGACAGGGGGCGCCGACTATGGCTACACCTTC. As protein: CASSFAGTGGADYGYTF.

The rearrangement uses TRBV27 and TRBJ2-2; D may match TRBD1 or TRBD2 (5 bases each). Germline-derived CDR1 and CDR2 are MNHEY and SMNVEV (reference sequence). There are 14 residues in the CDR3. Between the trimmed V and J ends, which lost 0 bases and 6 bases, there was a span of 8 bases. CDR3 sequence: CASSLSGASGELFF. CDR3 nucleotide sequence: TGTGCCAGCAGTTTATCCGGGGCCTCCGGGGAGCTGTTTTTT.

Concerning this clone: Other DNA sequences from this sample encode an identical CDR3 as well. This chain connects TRBV18 to TRBJ2-3; no definite D call. This CDR3 comprises 13 residues. CDR1 and CDR2 from the germline V gene are KGHSH and LQKENI. Trimming shortened V by 3 bases and J by 1 base, and 5 bases separated the two germline ends. CDR3: CASSPLGTDTQYF. The CDR3 DNA reads TGTGCCAGCTCACCGTTGGGCACAGATACGCAGTATTTT.

CDR3 DNA: TGTGCCAGCAGTTACCGGACAGGCCGATTTAAGGATACCTATCAGCCCCAGCATTTT. Protein product: CASSYRTGRFKDTYQPQHF. This sequence joins TRBV6-2 or TRBV6-3 and TRBJ1-5; the match to TRBD1 covers 7 bases. Germline V gene data show CDR1 as MNHEY and CDR2 as SVGEGT. This CDR3 has 19 amino acids. The V gene end was trimmed by 2 bases and the J gene end by 5 bases; junction bases not matched to a gene: 18.

The gene calls are TRBV6-2 or TRBV6-3 and TRBJ2-1, with a tentative D call TRBD1 (5 bases). This CDR3 is built from 16 residues. Per the germline V gene, CDR1 is MNHEY and CDR2 is SVGEGT. V dropped 0 bases and J dropped 4 bases, with 13 bases sitting between them. CDR3 coding DNA: TGTGCCAGCAGTTACTCGTCACAGGCTTTTTACAATGAGCAGTTCTTC. Encoded protein: CASSYSSQAFYNEQFF.

V is TRBV2 and J is TRBJ1-1; weak D call: TRBD1 (5 bases). The CDR3 is 13 amino acids. V was cut by 3 bases and J by 7 bases, with 12 bases left in between. Per germline, CDR1 SNHLY and CDR2 FYNNEI. Written as DNA, the CDR3 is TGTGCCAGCAGTGAGGTGGGGGAGGGTGAAGCTTTCTTT. It codes for CASSEVGEGEAFF.

The V call is TRBV9, the J call TRBJ1-2; D gene uncertain. V was pared by 0 bases and J by 4 bases, with 13 bases between. There are 15 residues in the CDR3. Germline CDR1 is SGDLS and CDR2 is YYNGEE. The CDR3: CASSVARDRAYGYTF. CDR3 sequence (DNA): TGTGCCAGCAGCGTAGCTAGGGATCGGGCCTATGGCTACACCTTC.

This chain links TRBV4-2 with TRBJ1-1; 7 positions agree with TRBD1. The germline V gene encodes CDR1 LGHNA and CDR2 YNFKEQ. The V gene end was trimmed by 5 bases and the J gene end by 1 base; junction bases not matched to a gene: 7. The CDR3 extends over 15 amino acids. The chain's CDR3 is CASSNVDRANTEAFF. The CDR3 DNA reads as TGTGCCAGCAGCAACGTAGACAGGGCGAACACTGAAGCTTTCTTT.

The chain carries TRBV25-1 and TRBJ2-5, with D perhaps assigned TRBD1 or TRBD2 (6 bases each). Trimming shortened V by 0 bases and J by 0 bases, and 17 bases separated the two germline ends. The CDR3 is 18 residues long. CDR1 MGHDK and CDR2 SYGVNS come from the germline V gene. The CDR3 sequence: CASSEYSGGLDHQETQYF. CDR3 nucleotide sequence: TGTGCCAGCAGTGAATATTCTGGGGGGCTCGATCACCAAGAGACCCAGTACTTC.

This clone is a singleton in its sample. This chain connects TRBV21-1 to TRBJ2-7; the table's D call of TRBD1 was not tested on the DNA. TRBV21-1 is a listed pseudogene. The CDR3 covers 14 residues. CDR3: CASITDPGGRSQYF. The CDR3 DNA is TGTGCCAGCATAACGGACCCAGGGGGTCGCTCTCAGTACTTC.

The chain recombines TRBV5-4 with TRBJ1-3; unclear D gene. This CDR3 is built from 11 residues. Trimming cost V 3 bases and J 7 bases, with 5 bases left between them. The germline V gene has CDR1 SGHNT and CDR2 YYREEE (reference sequence). CDR3 in DNA: TGTGCCAGCAGCTATCAGAACACCATATATTTT. Translating it yields CASSYQNTIYF. Complete variable domain (other parts from reference TRBV5-4 and TRBJ1-3): ETGVTQSPTHLIKTRGQQVTLRCSSQSGHNTVSWYQQALGQGPQFIFQYYREEENGRGNFPPRFSGLQFPNYSSELNVNALELDDSALYLCASSYQNTIYFGEGSWLTVV.

The V call is TRBV4-1, the J call TRBJ1-4, with unresolved D. With 3 bases removed from V and 7 bases from J, the gap between germline ends came to 9 bases. Germline CDR1 reads MGHRA; CDR2 reads YSYEKL. The CDR3 sequence is 13 residues long. The CDR3 spells CASSHPPFEKLFF. In nucleotides, the CDR3 is TGCGCCAGCAGCCATCCCCCGTTTGAAAAACTGTTTTTT.

This clone was recorded many times. The chain employs TRBV5-1 and TRBJ2-2, with D uncertain. CDR1 is SGHRS and CDR2 is YFSETQ in the germline V gene. The CDR3 length is 17 residues. V gave up 0 bases and J gave up 0 bases, with 12 bases separating them. As DNA, the CDR3 is TGCGCCAGCAGCTTGGGACACAGAGATCCGAACACCGGGGAGCTGTTTTTT. Translating it yields CASSLGHRDPNTGELFF.

V usage is TRBV9 and J usage is TRBJ1-4, with no clear D. Per germline, CDR1 SGDLS and CDR2 YYNGEE. This CDR3 is built from 14 residues. V gave up 0 bases and J gave up 1 base, with 4 bases separating them. This chain's CDR3 is CASSVGVTNEKLFF. The DNA for the CDR3 is TGTGCCAGCAGCGTAGGCGTAACTAATGAAAAACTGTTTTTT.

The chain uses TRBV4-3 and TRBJ1-1; weak D call: TRBD1 (5 bases). V lost 0 bases and J 9 bases, leaving 11 bases between the germline ends. The CDR3 sequence is 13 residues long. From germline, CDR1 is LGHNA and CDR2 YSLEER. CDR3 bases: TGCGCCAGCAGCCAAGAGTGGGCAGGGCAAGCTTTCTTT. This encodes CASSQEWAGQAFF.

The chain uses TRBV7-2 and TRBJ2-7; 8 bases match TRBD2. CDR1 and CDR2 from the germline V gene are SGHTA and FQGNSA. J lost 4 bases, V lost 3 bases, and 17 bases had no gene match. CDR3 length: 18 amino acids. The CDR3: CASSLVGVGTSSIYEQYF. The CDR3 DNA is TGTGCCAGCAGCTTGGTGGGGGTTGGGACTAGTTCGATTTACGAGCAGTACTTC.

CDR3: CASSLSNRYGYTF. In DNA, the CDR3 is TGTGCCAGCAGTTTATCGAATCGTTATGGCTACACCTTC. The chain carries TRBV28 and TRBJ1-2; D gene uncertain. The CDR3 loop spans 13 amino acids. Trimming took off 1 base at V and 5 bases at J, with 8 bases between the two ends. Germline V CDR1 and CDR2: MDHEN, SYDVKM.

CDR3 in amino acids: CASRRESSYNSPLHF. Written as DNA, the CDR3 is TGTGCCAGCAGACGTGAGAGCTCCTATAATTCACCCCTCCACTTT. V usage is TRBV5-6 and J usage is TRBJ1-6, with D uncertain. Trimming stripped 5 bases from V and 0 bases from J, with 9 bases between. CDR1 and CDR2 (germline): SGHDT, YYEEEE. This CDR3 is built from 15 residues.

The V gene is TRBV12-5, the J gene TRBJ1-3; tentative D call: TRBD1 (6 bases). The CDR3 is made up of 16 amino acids. Per the germline V gene, CDR1 is LGHNT and CDR2 is FRNRAP. Trimming cost V 4 bases and J 1 base, with 14 bases left between them. The CDR3, as DNA: TGTGCTAGTGGTTCGAGGGGGGGATCATCTGGAAACACCATATATTTT. This codes for CASGSRGGSSGNTIYF. The whole variable domain, filled in from reference TRBV12-5 and TRBJ1-3, reads DARVTQTPRHKVTEMGQEVTMRCQPILGHNTVFWYRQTMMQGLELLAYFRNRAPLDDSGMPKDRFSAEMPDATLATLKIQPSEPRDSAVYFCASGSRGGSSGNTIYFGEGSWLTVV.

This clone was seen a single time. The gene calls are TRBV6-5 and TRBJ2-2; tentatively, D is TRBD2 (6 bases). CDR1 is MNHEY and CDR2 is SVGAGI in the germline V gene. This CDR3 contains 14 residues. Trimming cost V 8 bases and J 1 base, with 11 bases left between them. The CDR3 region is CASGAGWNTGELFF. The DNA of the CDR3 is TGTGCCAGCGGCGCGGGGTGGAACACCGGGGAGCTGTTTTTT.